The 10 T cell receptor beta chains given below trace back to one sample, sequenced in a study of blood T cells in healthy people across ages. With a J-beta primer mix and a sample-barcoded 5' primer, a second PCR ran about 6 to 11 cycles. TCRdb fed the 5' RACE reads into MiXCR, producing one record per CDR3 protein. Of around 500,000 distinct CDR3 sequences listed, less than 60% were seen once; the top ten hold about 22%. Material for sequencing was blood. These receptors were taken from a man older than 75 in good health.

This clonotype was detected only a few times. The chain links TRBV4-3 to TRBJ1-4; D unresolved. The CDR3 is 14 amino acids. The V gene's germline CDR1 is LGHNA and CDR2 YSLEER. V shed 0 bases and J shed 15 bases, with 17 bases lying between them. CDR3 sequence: CASSQDLGPRWMFF. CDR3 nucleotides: TGCGCCAGCAGCCAAGATCTGGGCCCCCGCTGGATGTTTTTT.

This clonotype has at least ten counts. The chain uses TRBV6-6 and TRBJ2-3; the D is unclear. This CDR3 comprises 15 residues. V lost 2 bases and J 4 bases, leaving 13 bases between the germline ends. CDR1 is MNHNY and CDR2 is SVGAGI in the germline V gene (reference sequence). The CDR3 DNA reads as TGTGCCAGCAGTTACGGAAATCATAAGGCAGATACGCAGTATTTT. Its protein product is CASSYGNHKADTQYF.

In DNA form, the CDR3 reads TGCGCGGTTGGCCCCAAAGCAGATACGCAGTATTTT. Protein sequence: CAVGPKADTQYF. This sequence joins TRBV10-2 and TRBJ2-3; D gene uncertain. This CDR3 is built from 12 residues. CDR1 and CDR2 (germline): WSHSY, SAAADI.

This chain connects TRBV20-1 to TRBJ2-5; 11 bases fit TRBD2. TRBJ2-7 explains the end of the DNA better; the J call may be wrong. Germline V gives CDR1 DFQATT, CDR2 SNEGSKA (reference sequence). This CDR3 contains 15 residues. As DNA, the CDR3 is TGCAGTGCTAGAGTCCTTCTAGCGGGAGGTTACGAGCAGTACTTC. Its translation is CSARVLLAGGYEQYF.

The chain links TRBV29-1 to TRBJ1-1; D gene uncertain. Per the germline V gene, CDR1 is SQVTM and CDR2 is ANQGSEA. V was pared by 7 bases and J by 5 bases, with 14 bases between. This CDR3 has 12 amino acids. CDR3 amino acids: CSARNPGTEAFF. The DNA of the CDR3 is TGCAGCGCCCGAAACCCGGGGACTGAAGCTTTCTTT. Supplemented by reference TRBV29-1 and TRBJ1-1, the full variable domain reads SAVISQKPSRDICQRGTSLTIQCQVDSQVTMMFWYRQQPGQSLTLIATANQGSEATYESGFVIDKFPISRPNLTFSTLTVSNMSPEDSSIYLCSARNPGTEAFFGQGTRLTVV.

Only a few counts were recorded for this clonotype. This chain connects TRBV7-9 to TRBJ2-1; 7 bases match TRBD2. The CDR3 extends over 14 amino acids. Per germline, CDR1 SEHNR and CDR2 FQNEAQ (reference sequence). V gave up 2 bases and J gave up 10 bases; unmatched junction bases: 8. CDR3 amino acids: CASSLFDREVEQFF. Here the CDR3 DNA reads TGTGCCAGCAGCTTATTTGACCGGGAGGTGGAGCAGTTCTTC.

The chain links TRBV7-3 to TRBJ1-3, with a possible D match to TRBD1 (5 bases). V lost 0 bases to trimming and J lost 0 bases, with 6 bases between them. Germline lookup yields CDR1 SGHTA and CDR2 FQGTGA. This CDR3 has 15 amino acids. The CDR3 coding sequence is TGTGCCAGCAGCTTAACAGGGGTCTCTGGAAACACCATATATTTT. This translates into CASSLTGVSGNTIYF.

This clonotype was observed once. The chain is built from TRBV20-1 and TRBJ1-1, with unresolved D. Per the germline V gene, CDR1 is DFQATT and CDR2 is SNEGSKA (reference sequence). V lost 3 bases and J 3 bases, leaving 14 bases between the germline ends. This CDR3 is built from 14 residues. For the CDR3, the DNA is TGCAGTGCTAGTTCCCAACTATCGGACACTGAAGCTTTCTTT. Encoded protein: CSASSQLSDTEAFF.

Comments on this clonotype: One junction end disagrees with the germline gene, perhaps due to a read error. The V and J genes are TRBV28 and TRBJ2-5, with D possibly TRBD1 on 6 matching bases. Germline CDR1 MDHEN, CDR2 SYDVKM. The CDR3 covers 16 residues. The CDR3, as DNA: TGTGCCAGCAGTACACGGGACATGGGGCCTCAAGAGACCCGGTACTTC. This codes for CASSTRDMGPQETRYF.

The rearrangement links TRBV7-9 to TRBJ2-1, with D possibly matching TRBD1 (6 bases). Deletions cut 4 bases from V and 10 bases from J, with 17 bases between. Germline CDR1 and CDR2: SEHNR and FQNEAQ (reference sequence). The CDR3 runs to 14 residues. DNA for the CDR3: TGTGCCAGCAGCTACCGGGACACCGCCTACGAGCAGTTCTTC. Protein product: CASSYRDTAYEQFF.